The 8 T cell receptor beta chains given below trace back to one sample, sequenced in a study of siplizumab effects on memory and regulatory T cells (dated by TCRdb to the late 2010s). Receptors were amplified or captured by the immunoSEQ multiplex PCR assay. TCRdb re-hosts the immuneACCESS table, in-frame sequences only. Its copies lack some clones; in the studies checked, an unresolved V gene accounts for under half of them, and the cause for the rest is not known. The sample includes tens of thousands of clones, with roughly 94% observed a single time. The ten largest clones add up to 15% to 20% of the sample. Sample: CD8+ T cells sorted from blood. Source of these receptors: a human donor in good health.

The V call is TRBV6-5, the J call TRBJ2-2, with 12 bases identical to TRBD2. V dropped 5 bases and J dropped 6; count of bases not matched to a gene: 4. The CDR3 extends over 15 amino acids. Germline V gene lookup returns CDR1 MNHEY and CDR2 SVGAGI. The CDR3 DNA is TGTGCCAGCAGTCTGACTAGCGGGAGAGCCGGGGAGCTGTTTTTT. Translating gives CASSLTSGRAGELFF.

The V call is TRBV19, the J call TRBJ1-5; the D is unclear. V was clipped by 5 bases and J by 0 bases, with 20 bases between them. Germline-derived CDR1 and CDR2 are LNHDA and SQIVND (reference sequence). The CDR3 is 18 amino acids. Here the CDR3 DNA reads TGTGCCAGTAGTGCCTCACTCGGGAACTTTGTTAGCAATCAGCCCCAGCATTTT. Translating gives CASSASLGNFVSNQPQHF.

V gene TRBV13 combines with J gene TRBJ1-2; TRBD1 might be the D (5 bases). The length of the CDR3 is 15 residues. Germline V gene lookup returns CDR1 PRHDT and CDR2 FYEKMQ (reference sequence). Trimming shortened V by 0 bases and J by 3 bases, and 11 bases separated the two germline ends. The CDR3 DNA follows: TGTGCCAGCAGCTTAGGCAGGGCGAAGGACTATGGCTACACCTTC. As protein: CASSLGRAKDYGYTF.

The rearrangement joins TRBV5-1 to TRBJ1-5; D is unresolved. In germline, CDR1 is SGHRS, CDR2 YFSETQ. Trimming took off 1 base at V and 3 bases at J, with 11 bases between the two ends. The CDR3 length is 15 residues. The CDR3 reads CASSLSEDSNQPQHF. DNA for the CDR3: TGCGCCAGCAGCTTGTCGGAGGACTCCAATCAGCCCCAGCATTTT.

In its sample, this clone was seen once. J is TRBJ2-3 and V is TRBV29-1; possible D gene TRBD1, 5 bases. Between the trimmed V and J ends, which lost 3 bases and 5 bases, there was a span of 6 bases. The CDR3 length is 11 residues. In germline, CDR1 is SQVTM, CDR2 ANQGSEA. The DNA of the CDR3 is TGCAGCGTTGACAGGGAAGATACGCAGTATTTT. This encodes CSVDREDTQYF.

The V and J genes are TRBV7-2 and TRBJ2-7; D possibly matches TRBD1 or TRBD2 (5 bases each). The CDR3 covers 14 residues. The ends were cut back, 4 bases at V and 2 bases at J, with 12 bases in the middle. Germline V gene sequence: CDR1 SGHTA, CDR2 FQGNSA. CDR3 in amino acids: CASSYGAATYEQYF. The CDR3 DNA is TGTGCCAGCAGCTACGGGGCCGCTACCTACGAGCAGTACTTC.

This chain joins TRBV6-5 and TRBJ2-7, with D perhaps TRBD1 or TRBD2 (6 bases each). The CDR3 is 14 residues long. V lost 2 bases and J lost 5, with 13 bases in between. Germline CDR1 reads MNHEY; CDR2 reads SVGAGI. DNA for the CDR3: TGTGCCAGCAGTTACGGGCCGGGGGACAACGAGCAGTACTTC. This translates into CASSYGPGDNEQYF.

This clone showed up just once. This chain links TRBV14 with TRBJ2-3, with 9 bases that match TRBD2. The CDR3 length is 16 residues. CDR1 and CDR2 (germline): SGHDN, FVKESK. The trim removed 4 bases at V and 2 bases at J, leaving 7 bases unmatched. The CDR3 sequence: CASSRYAGGVTDTQYF. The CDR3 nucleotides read TGTGCCAGCAGCCGCTATGCGGGGGGGGTCACAGATACGCAGTATTTT.